This TCR beta chain was sequenced for a study of T cell responses to AZD1222 COVID-19 vaccine. Study-level information: Combined were second doses at about 4 or about 12 weeks.

V lost 5 bases, J lost 6 bases, and 15 bases stayed unmatched. The CDR3 covers 16 residues. The germline V gene has CDR1 MNHEY and CDR2 SMNVEV (reference sequence). Remarks on this clone: Antigen unknown.

Repertoires were generated with immunoSEQ multiplex PCR, while TCRdb's copy carries only in-frame clones and drops some. Of fewer than 200,000 clones in the sample, over 80% were seen once. The study's findings and limits: Donors in the cohort were predominantly white British and more often female, and clonal diversity was possibly underestimated. Following two doses of AZD1222, Spike-specific TCR breadth and depth rose.

The genes are TRBV27 and TRBJ2-7, with TRBD1 matching 8 bases. This sequence originates from an adult in good health. The sequences come from peripheral blood, collected on day 0 of AZD1222 vaccination. CDR3: CASSPTSTGATLEQYF. The CDR3 coding sequence is TGTGCCAGCAGTCCCACCTCGACAGGGGCGACGCTCGAGCAGTACTTC.